Listed below are T cell receptor beta chains from one sample, sequenced in a study of blood T cells in healthy people across ages. One entry per CDR3 protein, called by TCRdb with MiXCR from the 5' RACE reads. Here the sample spans 600,000 to 1,000,000 distinct CDR3 sequences, more than 20% being singletons. In addition, the sample was reused for a study of T cells of mothers and their children.

Source material: blood. These receptors were taken from a boy younger than 18 in good health. Both conserved end residues are part of each CDR3. Each record gives: CDR3 protein, CDR3 DNA, J gene, CDR3 length, V gene, clone size, D gene. A D gene is named only where the DNA matches it firmly. The size field is filled for only some rows; it gives once, few, many or a size class.

CDR3 protein: CASSYSGGAGNTIYF; CDR3 DNA: TGTGCCAGCAGTTACTCAGGGGGCGCTGGAAACACCATATATTTT; J gene: TRBJ1-3; CDR3 length: 15; V gene: TRBV6-5; clone size: NA; D gene: TRBD1
CDR3 protein: CASSLRRTGPHGYTF; CDR3 DNA: TGTGCCAGCAGTTTACGCAGGACAGGGCCCCATGGCTACACCTTC; J gene: TRBJ1-2; CDR3 length: 15; V gene: TRBV27; clone size: few; D gene: TRBD1
CDR3 protein: CASSLASGSSTDTQYF; CDR3 DNA: TGTGCCAGCAGCTTAGCTAGCGGCTCCTCCACAGATACGCAGTATTTT; J gene: TRBJ2-3; CDR3 length: 16; V gene: TRBV7-2; clone size: few; D gene: NA
CDR3 protein: CASSSEGTIGNIQYF; CDR3 DNA: TGCGCCAGCAGCTCCGAGGGGACAATCGGGAACATTCAGTACTTC; J gene: TRBJ2-4; CDR3 length: 15; V gene: TRBV5-1; clone size: NA; D gene: NA
CDR3 protein: CSARPPFRVSYGYTF; CDR3 DNA: TGCAGTGCCCGCCCGCCCTTCAGGGTCAGCTATGGCTACACCTTC; J gene: TRBJ1-2; CDR3 length: 15; V gene: TRBV20-1; clone size: few; D gene: NA
CDR3 protein: CSVELGSGYTF; CDR3 DNA: TGCAGCGTTGAGCTCGGTAGTGGCTACACCTTC; J gene: TRBJ1-2; CDR3 length: 11; V gene: TRBV29-1; clone size: many; D gene: NA
CDR3 protein: CSLEGETQYF; CDR3 DNA: TGCAGCCTCGAGGGAGAGACCCAGTACTTC; J gene: TRBJ2-5; CDR3 length: 10; V gene: TRBV29-1; clone size: NA; D gene: NA
CDR3 protein: CASSPGPSGYSYNEQFF; CDR3 DNA: TGTGCCAGTAGTCCGGGGCCTAGCGGGTATTCCTACAATGAGCAGTTCTTC; J gene: TRBJ2-1; CDR3 length: 17; V gene: TRBV19; clone size: NA; D gene: TRBD2
CDR3 protein: CASSQDLGGREETQYF; CDR3 DNA: TGCGCCAGCAGCCAAGATTTAGGGGGGAGAGAAGAGACCCAGTACTTC; J gene: TRBJ2-5; CDR3 length: 16; V gene: TRBV4-1; clone size: few; D gene: NA
CDR3 protein: CSVEDRRGSNYNEQFF; CDR3 DNA: TGCAGCGTTGAAGATCGTCGGGGGAGCAACTACAATGAGCAGTTCTTC; J gene: TRBJ2-1; CDR3 length: 16; V gene: TRBV29-1; clone size: many; D gene: NA
CDR3 protein: CAISESGNSYEQYF; CDR3 DNA: TGTGCCATCAGTGAGTCGGGTAACTCCTACGAGCAGTACTTC; J gene: TRBJ2-7; CDR3 length: 14; V gene: TRBV10-3; clone size: NA; D gene: NA
CDR3 protein: CASSLRRQGKETQYF; CDR3 DNA: TGTGCCAGCAGTTTGAGGCGACAGGGTAAAGAGACCCAGTACTTC; J gene: TRBJ2-5; CDR3 length: 15; V gene: TRBV12-3/TRBV12-4; clone size: NA; D gene: TRBD1
CDR3 protein: CSVDQGDGYGYTF; CDR3 DNA: TGCAGCGTTGATCAGGGCGACGGCTATGGCTACACCTTC; J gene: TRBJ1-2; CDR3 length: 13; V gene: TRBV29-1; clone size: NA; D gene: NA
CDR3 protein: CAISEFGQGAENNEQFF; CDR3 DNA: TGTGCCATCAGCGAGTTTGGACAGGGGGCTGAAAACAATGAGCAGTTCTTC; J gene: TRBJ2-1; CDR3 length: 17; V gene: TRBV10-3; clone size: few; D gene: TRBD1
CDR3 protein: CSASRRGSYSYEQYF; CDR3 DNA: TGCAGTGCTAGTAGAAGGGGCAGCTACTCCTACGAGCAGTACTTC; J gene: TRBJ2-7; CDR3 length: 15; V gene: TRBV20-1; clone size: NA; D gene: NA
CDR3 protein: CSVEEPGNYGYTF; CDR3 DNA: TGCAGCGTTGAAGAACCCGGAAACTATGGCTACACCTTC; J gene: TRBJ1-2; CDR3 length: 13; V gene: TRBV29-1; clone size: NA; D gene: NA
CDR3 protein: CSVEGDPNEQFF; CDR3 DNA: TGCAGCGTTGAGGGCGACCCCAATGAGCAGTTCTTC; J gene: TRBJ2-1; CDR3 length: 12; V gene: TRBV29-1; clone size: NA; D gene: NA
CDR3 protein: CASSVGQVEGIQYF; CDR3 DNA: TGTGCCAGCAGCGTAGGGCAGGTTGAGGGCATTCAGTACTTC; J gene: TRBJ2-4; CDR3 length: 14; V gene: TRBV9; clone size: NA; D gene: NA
CDR3 protein: CASSPTGAMTYEQYF; CDR3 DNA: TGTGCCAGCTCGCCGACAGGGGCAATGACCTACGAGCAGTACTTC; J gene: TRBJ2-7; CDR3 length: 15; V gene: TRBV18; clone size: NA; D gene: TRBD1
CDR3 protein: CSVAGLAGGPSGNEQFF; CDR3 DNA: TGCAGCGTTGCGGGACTAGCGGGAGGGCCCTCGGGCAATGAGCAGTTCTTC; J gene: TRBJ2-1; CDR3 length: 17; V gene: TRBV29-1; clone size: few; D gene: TRBD2
CDR3 protein: CASTKITETGGTEAFF; CDR3 DNA: TGCGCCAGCACCAAAATCACCGAGACTGGGGGCACTGAAGCTTTCTTT; J gene: TRBJ1-1; CDR3 length: 16; V gene: TRBV4-3; clone size: few; D gene: NA
CDR3 protein: CSVELGANGNTIYF; CDR3 DNA: TGCAGCGTTGAGCTAGGGGCGAATGGAAACACCATATATTTT; J gene: TRBJ1-3; CDR3 length: 14; V gene: TRBV29-1; clone size: NA; D gene: NA
CDR3 protein: CASSQGTLLYNEQFF; CDR3 DNA: TGCGCCAGCAGCCAGGGGACTTTACTTTACAATGAGCAGTTCTTC; J gene: TRBJ2-1; CDR3 length: 15; V gene: TRBV4-1; clone size: few; D gene: NA